Each of the 31 T cell receptor beta chains below was sequenced from the same sample in a study of blood T cell repertoires in COVID-19. Some clones are missing from TCRdb's copy, which holds only in-frame ones; the method was immunoSEQ multiplex PCR. The data contain some 320,000 clones, about 92% of them singletons. Source material: PBMCs or T cells enriched from blood (not recorded which). All receptors come from a man in his fifties or sixties who had recovered from COVID-19.

The chain employs TRBV5-6 and TRBJ2-3; TRBD2 matches at 7 bases. With 0 bases clipped from V and 1 base from J, the junction kept 2 bases outside the gene matches. Germline V CDR1 and CDR2: SGHDT, YYEEEE. CDR3 length: 15 amino acids. CDR3 loop: CASSLGLAGTDTQYF. The CDR3 DNA is TGTGCCAGCAGCTTGGGGCTAGCGGGCACAGATACGCAGTATTTT.

The chain's CDR3 is CASSQDLPGQGVSQPQHF. In nucleotides, the CDR3 is TGCGCCAGCAGCCAAGATCTTCCGGGACAGGGGGTGTCTCAGCCCCAGCATTTT. V gene TRBV4-3 combines with J gene TRBJ1-5, with TRBD1 matching 11 bases. The V gene end was trimmed by 0 bases and the J gene end by 6 bases; junction bases not matched to a gene: 10. The CDR3 consists of 18 residues. Germline CDR1 LGHNA, CDR2 YSLEER.

The chain combines TRBV3-1 (or the pseudogene TRBV3-2) with TRBJ1-6; D call uncertain. V was clipped by 2 bases and J by 7 bases, with 6 bases between them. Germline lookup yields CDR1 LGHDT and CDR2 YNNKEL (reference sequence). The CDR3 is made up of 13 amino acids. CDR3 nucleotide sequence: TGTGCCAGCAGCCAACCAGTCAATTCACCCCTCCACTTT. Its translation is CASSQPVNSPLHF.

The sample holds one count of this clone. The gene calls are TRBV18 and TRBJ1-2; no firm D call. The V and J ends lost 3 bases and 1 base respectively, with 6 bases between them. This CDR3 spans 13 amino acids. Per germline, CDR1 KGHSH and CDR2 LQKENI. The CDR3 sequence is CASSPTINYGYTF. Written as DNA, the CDR3 is TGTGCCAGCTCACCGACAATTAACTATGGCTACACCTTC.

This CDR3 reads CASIDHRSNTEAFF. CDR3 bases: TGTGCCAGCATCGACCACAGATCGAACACTGAAGCTTTCTTT. The chain uses TRBV25-1 and TRBJ1-1; D gene ambiguous. V lost 7 bases to trimming and J lost 1 base, with 13 bases between them. CDR1 and CDR2 from the germline V gene are MGHDK and SYGVNS. This CDR3 comprises 14 residues.

V is TRBV5-1 and J is TRBJ1-1; a possible D gene is TRBD1 (6 bases). V dropped 5 bases and J dropped 1 base, with 15 bases sitting between them. This CDR3 comprises 15 residues. Germline V gene sequence: CDR1 SGHRS, CDR2 YFSETQ. The CDR3 protein is CASSSTGGRNTEAFF. Here the CDR3 DNA reads TGCGCCAGCAGTTCAACGGGGGGGCGGAACACTGAAGCTTTCTTT.

This clone appeared a few times. The rearrangement links TRBV6-5 to TRBJ2-5; 9 nucleotides align to TRBD2. CDR1 is MNHEY and CDR2 is SVGAGI in the germline V gene. J gave up 5 bases and V 5 bases, and 9 bases lay outside the gene matches. The CDR3 consists of 15 residues. The CDR3 DNA is TGTGCCAGCAGTCGTCCGAGCGGGGGGCGCGAGACCCAGTACTTC. Residues: CASSRPSGGRETQYF.

This clone has just one count. The chain uses TRBV6-5 and TRBJ2-1, with TRBD2 matching 9 bases. The junction had 5 bases not matched to a gene; V was cut back by 5 bases and J by 6 bases. Per the germline V gene, CDR1 is MNHEY and CDR2 is SVGAGI. The CDR3 runs to 14 residues. Written as DNA, the CDR3 is TGTGCCAGCAGTCCCAGGCGGGAGGGCAATGAGCAGTTCTTC. Translated: CASSPRREGNEQFF.

CDR3 amino acids: CATSPGQGTGKQYF. As DNA, the CDR3 is TGTGCCACCAGTCCGGGACAGGGTACGGGGAAGCAGTACTTC. V is TRBV24-1 and J is TRBJ2-7; 9 bases are a match to TRBD1. Per the germline V gene, CDR1 is KGHDR and CDR2 is SFDVKD. Trimming took 6 bases from V and 8 from J; bases not matched to a gene: 10. The CDR3 covers 14 residues.

This chain connects TRBV3-1 (or the pseudogene TRBV3-2) to TRBJ1-3; D is unresolved. This CDR3 contains 14 residues. Trimming cost V 1 base and J 4 bases, with 8 bases left between them. The germline V gene encodes CDR1 LGHDT and CDR2 YNNKEL (reference sequence). The CDR3 protein is CASSQGSSGNTIYF. The DNA of the CDR3 is TGTGCCAGCAGCCAAGGTTCGTCCGGAAACACCATATATTTT.

The rearrangement joins TRBV5-1 to TRBJ1-2; possibly TRBD1 for D (6 bases). The CDR3 runs to 13 residues. Looked up from germline, CDR1 is SGHRS and CDR2 is YFSETQ. V was pared by 0 bases and J by 4 bases, with 7 bases between. CDR3 region: CASSLAQGYGYTF. In DNA, the CDR3 is TGCGCCAGCAGCTTGGCACAGGGCTATGGCTACACCTTC.

CDR3 sequence reads: CASSLDPPTDTMNTEAFF. For the CDR3, the DNA is TGCGCCAGCAGCTTGGACCCCCCGACAGATACCATGAACACTGAAGCTTTCTTT. The rearrangement uses TRBV5-1 and TRBJ1-1; tentative D call: TRBD1 (5 bases). The germline gives CDR1 SGHRS, CDR2 YFSETQ. This CDR3 contains 18 residues. V was clipped by 0 bases and J by 0 bases, with 18 bases between them.

The V and J genes are TRBV7-9 and TRBJ1-5, with D perhaps TRBD1 (6 bases). Trimming took 0 bases from V and 4 from J, leaving 19 bases between them. This CDR3 has 18 residues. CDR1 is SEHNR, CDR2 FQNEAQ, per germline (reference sequence). This chain's CDR3 is CASSLAPDRNGVNQPQHF. The CDR3, as DNA: TGTGCCAGCAGCTTAGCGCCCGACAGGAATGGGGTGAATCAGCCCCAGCATTTT.

The chain employs TRBV7-2 and TRBJ1-5; no clear D. CDR1 is SGHTA, CDR2 FQGNSA, per germline. The CDR3 has 17 amino acids. V shed 5 bases and J shed 0 bases, with 17 bases lying between them. The CDR3 loop is CASSLRRFGGSNQPQHF. CDR3 nucleotides: TGTGCCAGCAGCCTACGTCGGTTTGGCGGTAGCAATCAGCCCCAGCATTTT.

V and J are TRBV6-2 or TRBV6-3 and TRBJ2-5; D is perhaps TRBD2 (6 bases). Germline V lookup: CDR1 MNHEY, CDR2 SVGEGT. CDR3 length equals 14 residues. Deletions cut 4 bases from V and 5 bases from J, with 14 bases between. CDR3 loop: CASSWAGRFETQYF. The CDR3 DNA follows: TGTGCCAGCAGTTGGGCGGGGAGATTTGAGACCCAGTACTTC.

The rearrangement links TRBV2 to TRBJ2-7; D gene ambiguous. The germline V and J ends were trimmed by 2 bases and 5 bases, with 13 bases remaining between them. From germline, CDR1 is SNHLY and CDR2 FYNNEI. The CDR3 totals 14 residues. For the CDR3, the DNA is TGTGCCAGCAGTGAACGGTGGCGGAGCCACGAGCAGTACTTC. Amino acids: CASSERWRSHEQYF.

J is TRBJ2-5 and V is TRBV5-4; the D gene is possibly TRBD2 (5 bases). In germline, CDR1 is SGHNT, CDR2 YYREEE (reference sequence). The CDR3 covers 15 residues. The ends were cut back, 4 bases at V and 2 bases at J, with 15 bases in the middle. The DNA for the CDR3 is TGTGCCAGCAGCCCCGGGGTAGACCCGCAAGAGACCCAGTACTTC. Encoded protein: CASSPGVDPQETQYF.

This clone was seen once. The chain is built from TRBV9 and TRBJ1-1, with 7 positions matching TRBD1. V lost 3 bases and J lost 4; bases outside the gene matches: 6. Per the germline V gene, CDR1 is SGDLS and CDR2 is YYNGEE. The CDR3 spans 14 residues. CDR3 loop: CASSGGGHPTEAFF. CDR3 nucleotides: TGTGCCAGCAGCGGAGGGGGCCACCCCACTGAAGCTTTCTTT.

This chain links TRBV5-1 with TRBJ2-2, with 9 bases fitting TRBD1. The V and J ends lost 7 bases and 3 bases, in that order; junction bases with no gene match: 10. The CDR3 sequence is 16 residues long. Germline CDR1 and CDR2: SGHRS and YFSETQ. CDR3 amino acids: CASQQGAGFDTGELFF. The CDR3 coding sequence is TGCGCCAGCCAACAGGGGGCCGGGTTTGACACCGGGGAGCTGTTTTTT.

The rearrangement uses TRBV28 and TRBJ1-2; D remains unclear. Between the trimmed V and J ends, which lost 2 bases and 2 bases, there was a span of 6 bases. The germline V gene has CDR1 MDHEN and CDR2 SYDVKM. This CDR3 spans 13 amino acids. CDR3 in amino acids: CASSLGRNYGYTF. The CDR3 coding sequence is TGTGCCAGCAGTTTAGGCAGGAACTATGGCTACACCTTC.

This clone was detected once. The chain couples TRBV7-9 to TRBJ2-1; 7 bases align to TRBD1. The CDR3 sequence is 16 residues long. CDR1 and CDR2 from the germline V gene are SEHNR and FQNEAQ (reference sequence). Unmatched junction bases numbered 9, after V lost 3 bases and J lost 4 bases. The DNA of the CDR3 is TGTGCCAGCAGCTTTGTCCCCGGGACAGCGTACAATGAGCAGTTCTTC. As protein: CASSFVPGTAYNEQFF.

V and J are TRBV9 and TRBJ2-2, with D possibly matching TRBD2 (6 bases). Germline lookup yields CDR1 SGDLS and CDR2 YYNGEE. The V end lost 3 bases, the J end lost 2 bases, and 11 bases lay between the germline ends. The CDR3 has 15 residues. CDR3 in amino acids: CASSGSTSNTGELFF. CDR3 nucleotides: TGTGCCAGCAGCGGCTCAACTAGCAACACCGGGGAGCTGTTTTTT.

This clone showed up just a few times. The V gene is TRBV6-5, the J gene TRBJ1-1; 8 bases are shared with TRBD1. The CDR3 is made up of 13 amino acids. CDR1 is MNHEY, CDR2 SVGAGI, per germline. V shed 6 bases, J shed 3 bases, and the junction held 3 bases outside the gene matches. CDR3 coding DNA: TGTGCCAGCAGGGGACAGGAAGACACTGAAGCTTTCTTT. It specifies CASRGQEDTEAFF.

In its sample, this clone was seen once. This rearrangement joins TRBV11-2 to TRBJ2-7; 8 nucleotides agree with TRBD2. The CDR3 sequence is 14 residues long. CDR1 and CDR2 (germline): SGHAT, FQNNGV. Trimming cost V 1 base and J 1 base; bases outside gene matches: 0. The CDR3 DNA reads TGTGCCAGCAGCTTAGCGGGGGGGTCCTACGAGCAGTACTTC. Encoded protein: CASSLAGGSYEQYF. The full variable domain, in which reference TRBV11-2 and TRBJ2-7 provide the parts outside the CDR3, is EAGVAQSPRYKIIEKRQSVAFWCNPISGHATLYWYQQILGQGPKLLIQFQNNGVVDDSQLPKDRFSAERLKGVDSTLKIQPAKLEDSAVYLCASSLAGGSYEQYFGPGTRLTVT.

This clone came up once. The chain has TRBV19 and TRBJ1-2, with TRBD1 identical over 7 bases. The CDR3 is made up of 15 amino acids. Looked up from germline, CDR1 is LNHDA and CDR2 is SQIVND (reference sequence). With V trimmed by 3 bases and J by 0 bases, 4 bases remained unmatched. As DNA, the CDR3 is TGTGCCAGTAGTATCACAGGGACAGCTAACTATGGCTACACCTTC. Its translation is CASSITGTANYGYTF.

The chain recombines TRBV10-3 with TRBJ2-1, with 10 positions matching TRBD2. This CDR3 region has 17 residues. Germline V gene sequence: CDR1 ENHRY, CDR2 SYGVKD. The junction had 12 bases not matched to a gene; V was cut back by 8 bases and J by 2 bases. CDR3 sequence reads: CAIGASGRAEPYNEQFF. CDR3 DNA sequence: TGTGCCATCGGGGCCAGCGGGAGGGCCGAGCCCTACAATGAGCAGTTCTTC.

The chain links TRBV14 to TRBJ2-7; D is perhaps TRBD1 (5 bases). CDR1 is SGHDN and CDR2 is FVKESK in the germline V gene. The CDR3 is 14 amino acids. Trimming removed 1 base from V and 3 bases from J, with 10 bases in between. In DNA form, the CDR3 reads TGTGCCAGCAGCCAAGTTAAGGGGATCTACGAGCAGTACTTC. It is translated as CASSQVKGIYEQYF.

This chain connects TRBV11-2 to TRBJ2-3; 8 positions match TRBD2. The V gene's germline CDR1 is SGHAT and CDR2 FQNNGV. The CDR3 runs to 18 residues. The ends lost 3 bases at V and 0 bases at J; junction bases unmatched: 11. The CDR3 DNA is TGTGCCAGCAGCTTGGTTGTTGCGGCTAGCGGGAGCACAGATACGCAGTATTTT. Translating it yields CASSLVVAASGSTDTQYF. Looking up the rest from reference TRBV11-2 and TRBJ2-3 gives the full variable domain: EAGVAQSPRYKIIEKRQSVAFWCNPISGHATLYWYQQILGQGPKLLIQFQNNGVVDDSQLPKDRFSAERLKGVDSTLKIQPAKLEDSAVYLCASSLVVAASGSTDTQYFGPGTRLTVL.

This chain joins TRBV30 and TRBJ1-1, with unresolved D. From germline, CDR1 is GTSNPN and CDR2 SVGIG (reference sequence). Trimming left V 3 bases short and J 1 base short, with 9 bases between. This CDR3 region has 13 residues. CDR3 protein: CAWRNTPNTEAFF. CDR3 DNA: TGTGCCTGGAGGAACACACCGAACACTGAAGCTTTCTTT. The whole variable domain, remainder taken from reference TRBV30 and TRBJ1-1, is SQTIHQWPATLVQPVGSPLSLECTVEGTSNPNLYWYRQAAGRGLQLLFYSVGIGQISSEVPQNLSASRPQDRQFILSSKKLLLSDSGFYLCAWRNTPNTEAFFGQGTRLTVV.

The V call is TRBV11-3, the J call TRBJ2-3; D is uncertain. Trimming removed 4 bases at V and 9 bases at J, with 20 bases between. This CDR3 spans 15 amino acids. Germline CDR1 SGHNT, CDR2 YENEEA. CDR3 DNA sequence: TGTGCCAGCAGCTCCGAGGCCCGAGAGTCGAGGACGCAGTATTTT. This codes for CASSSEARESRTQYF.

This clone was observed a single time. The chain uses TRBV18 and TRBJ2-7; TRBD1 might be the D (5 bases). Between the trimmed V and J ends, which lost 2 bases and 1 base, there was a span of 6 bases. This CDR3 is 13 amino acids long. Per germline, CDR1 KGHSH and CDR2 LQKENI. As DNA, the CDR3 is TGTGCCAGCTCACCAGACAGTTCCTACGAGCAGTACTTC. As protein: CASSPDSSYEQYF.